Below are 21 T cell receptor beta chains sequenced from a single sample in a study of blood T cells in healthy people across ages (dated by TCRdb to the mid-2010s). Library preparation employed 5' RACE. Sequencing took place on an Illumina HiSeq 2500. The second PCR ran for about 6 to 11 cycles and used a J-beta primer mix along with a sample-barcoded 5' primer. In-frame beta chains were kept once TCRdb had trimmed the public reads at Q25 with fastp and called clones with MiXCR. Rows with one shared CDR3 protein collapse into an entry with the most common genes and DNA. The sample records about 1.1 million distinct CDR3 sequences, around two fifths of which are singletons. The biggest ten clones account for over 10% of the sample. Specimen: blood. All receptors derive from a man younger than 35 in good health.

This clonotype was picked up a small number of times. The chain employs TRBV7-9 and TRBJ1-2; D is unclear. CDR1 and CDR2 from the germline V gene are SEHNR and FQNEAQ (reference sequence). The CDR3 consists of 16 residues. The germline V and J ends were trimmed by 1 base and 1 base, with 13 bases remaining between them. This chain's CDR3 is CASSLVGGNLNYGYTF. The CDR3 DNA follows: TGTGCCAGCAGCTTAGTGGGCGGAAACCTTAACTATGGCTACACCTTC.

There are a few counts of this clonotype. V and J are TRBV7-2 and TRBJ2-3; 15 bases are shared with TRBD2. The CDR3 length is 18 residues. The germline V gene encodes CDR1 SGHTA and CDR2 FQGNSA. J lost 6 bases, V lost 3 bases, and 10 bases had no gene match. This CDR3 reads CASSFLGLAGGALDTQYF. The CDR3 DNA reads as TGTGCCAGCAGCTTTTTGGGACTAGCGGGGGGAGCCCTTGATACGCAGTATTTT. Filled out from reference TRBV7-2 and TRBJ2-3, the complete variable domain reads GAGVSQSPSNKVTEKGKDVELRCDPISGHTALYWYRQSLGQGLEFLIYFQGNSAPDKSGLPSDRFSAERTGGSVSTLTIQRTQQEDSAVYLCASSFLGLAGGALDTQYFGPGTRLTVL.

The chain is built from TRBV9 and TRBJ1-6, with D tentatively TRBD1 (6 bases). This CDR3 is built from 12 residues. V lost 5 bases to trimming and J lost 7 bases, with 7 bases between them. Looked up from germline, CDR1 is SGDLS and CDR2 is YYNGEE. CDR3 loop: CASSDRNSPLHF. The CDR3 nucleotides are TGTGCCAGCAGTGACAGGAATTCACCCCTCCACTTT.

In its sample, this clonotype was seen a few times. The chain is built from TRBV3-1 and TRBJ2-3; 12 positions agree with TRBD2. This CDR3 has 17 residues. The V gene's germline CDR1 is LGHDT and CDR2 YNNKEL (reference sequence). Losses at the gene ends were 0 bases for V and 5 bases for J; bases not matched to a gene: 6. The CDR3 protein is CASSQEALTSGGDTQYF. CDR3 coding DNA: TGTGCCAGCAGCCAAGAGGCTTTGACTAGCGGGGGAGATACGCAGTATTTT.

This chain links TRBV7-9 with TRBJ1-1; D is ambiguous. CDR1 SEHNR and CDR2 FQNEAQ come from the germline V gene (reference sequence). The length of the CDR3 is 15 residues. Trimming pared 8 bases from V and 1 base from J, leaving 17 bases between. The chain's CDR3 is CASSILGGSNTEAFF. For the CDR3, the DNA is TGTGCCAGCTCTATCCTTGGCGGGTCGAACACTGAAGCTTTCTTT.

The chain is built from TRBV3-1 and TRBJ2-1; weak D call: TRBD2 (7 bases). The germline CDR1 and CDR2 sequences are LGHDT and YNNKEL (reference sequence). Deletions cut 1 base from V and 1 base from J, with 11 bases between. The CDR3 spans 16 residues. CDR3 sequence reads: CASSQGTRGSYNEQFF. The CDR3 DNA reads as TGTGCCAGCAGCCAAGGGACTAGGGGGTCCTACAATGAGCAGTTCTTC.

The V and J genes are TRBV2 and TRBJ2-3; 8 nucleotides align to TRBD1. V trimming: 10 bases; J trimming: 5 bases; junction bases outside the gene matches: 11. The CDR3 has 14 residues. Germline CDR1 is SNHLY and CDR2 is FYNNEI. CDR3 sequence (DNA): TGTGCCACCCACAACCAGGGGGCGAAAGATACGCAGTATTTT. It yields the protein CATHNQGAKDTQYF. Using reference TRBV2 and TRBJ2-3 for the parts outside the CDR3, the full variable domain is EPEVTQTPSHQVTQMGQEVILRCVPISNHLYFYWYRQILGQKVEFLVSFYNNEISEKSEIFDDQFSVERPDGSNFTLKIRSTKLEDSAMYFCATHNQGAKDTQYFGPGTRLTVL.

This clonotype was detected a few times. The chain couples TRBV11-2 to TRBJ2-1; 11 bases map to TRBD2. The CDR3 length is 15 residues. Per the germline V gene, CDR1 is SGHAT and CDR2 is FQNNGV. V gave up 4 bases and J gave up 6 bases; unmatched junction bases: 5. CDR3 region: CASSSTSGAVNEQFF. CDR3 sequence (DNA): TGTGCCAGCAGCTCGACTAGCGGGGCCGTCAATGAGCAGTTCTTC.

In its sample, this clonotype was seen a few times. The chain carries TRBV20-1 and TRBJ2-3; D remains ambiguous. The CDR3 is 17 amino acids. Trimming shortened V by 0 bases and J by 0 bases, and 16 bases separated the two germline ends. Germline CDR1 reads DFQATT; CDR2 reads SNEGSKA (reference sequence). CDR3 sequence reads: CSARDLGSEASTDTQYF. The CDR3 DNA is TGCAGTGCTAGAGATCTGGGCTCCGAGGCTAGCACAGATACGCAGTATTTT.

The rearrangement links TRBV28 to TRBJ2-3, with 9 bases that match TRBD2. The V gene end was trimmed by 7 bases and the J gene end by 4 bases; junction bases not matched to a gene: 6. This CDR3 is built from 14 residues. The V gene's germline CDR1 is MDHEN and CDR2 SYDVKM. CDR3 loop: CASMAAGGSDTQYF. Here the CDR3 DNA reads TGTGCCAGCATGGCGGCGGGGGGGTCAGATACGCAGTATTTT.

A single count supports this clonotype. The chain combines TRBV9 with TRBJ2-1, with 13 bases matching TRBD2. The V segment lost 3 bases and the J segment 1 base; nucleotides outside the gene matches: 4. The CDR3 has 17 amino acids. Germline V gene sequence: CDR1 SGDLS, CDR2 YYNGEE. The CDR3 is CASSGRLAGGSYNEQFF. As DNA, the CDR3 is TGTGCCAGCAGCGGACGACTAGCGGGGGGTTCCTACAATGAGCAGTTCTTC.

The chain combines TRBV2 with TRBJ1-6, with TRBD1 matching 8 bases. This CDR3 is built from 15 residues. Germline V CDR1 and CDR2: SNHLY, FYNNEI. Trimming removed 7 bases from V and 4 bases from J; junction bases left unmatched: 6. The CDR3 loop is CASTTGTGYNSPLHF. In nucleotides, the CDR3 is TGTGCCAGCACGACCGGGACAGGTTATAATTCACCCCTCCACTTT.

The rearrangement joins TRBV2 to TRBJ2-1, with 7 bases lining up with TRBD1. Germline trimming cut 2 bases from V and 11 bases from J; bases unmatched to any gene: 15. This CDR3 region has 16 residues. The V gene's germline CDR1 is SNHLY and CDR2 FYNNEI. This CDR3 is CASSEMRGPRQSKQFF. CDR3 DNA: TGTGCCAGCAGTGAAATGAGGGGGCCCAGGCAGTCCAAGCAGTTCTTC.

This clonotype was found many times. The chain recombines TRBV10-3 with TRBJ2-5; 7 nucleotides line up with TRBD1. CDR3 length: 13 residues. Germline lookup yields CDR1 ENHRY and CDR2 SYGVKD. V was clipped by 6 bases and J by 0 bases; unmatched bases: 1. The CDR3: CAISGQDQETQYF. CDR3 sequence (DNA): TGTGCCATCAGCGGACAGGACCAAGAGACCCAGTACTTC.

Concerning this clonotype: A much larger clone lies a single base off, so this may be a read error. CDR3 DNA sequence: TGTGCCAGCAGTGAAGGACAGCAAGGGACCCAGTACTTC. Its protein is CASSEGQQGTQYF. The genes are TRBV2 and TRBJ2-5; D may be TRBD1 (5 bases). Germline lookup yields CDR1 SNHLY and CDR2 FYNNEI. CDR3 size: 13 residues.

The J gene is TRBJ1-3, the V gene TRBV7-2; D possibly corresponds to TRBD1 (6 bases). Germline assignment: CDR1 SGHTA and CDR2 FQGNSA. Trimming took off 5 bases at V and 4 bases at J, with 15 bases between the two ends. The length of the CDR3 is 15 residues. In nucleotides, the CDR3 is TGTGCCAGCAGCCCAGGGGACCTCTGGGGAAACACCATATATTTT. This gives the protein CASSPGDLWGNTIYF.

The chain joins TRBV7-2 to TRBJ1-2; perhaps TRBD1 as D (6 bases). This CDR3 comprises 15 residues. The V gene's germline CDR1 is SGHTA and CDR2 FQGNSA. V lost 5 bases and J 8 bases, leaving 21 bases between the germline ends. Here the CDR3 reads CASSPEGRGSGGYTF. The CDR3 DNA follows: TGTGCCAGCAGCCCGGAGGGCAGGGGATCAGGCGGCTACACCTTC.

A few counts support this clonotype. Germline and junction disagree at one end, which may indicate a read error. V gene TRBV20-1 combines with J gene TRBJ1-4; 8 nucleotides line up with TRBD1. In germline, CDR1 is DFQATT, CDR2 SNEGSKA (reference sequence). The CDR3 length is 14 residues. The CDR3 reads CSAMTGATKEKLFF. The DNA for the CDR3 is TGCAGTGCTATGACAGGGGCGACTAAGGAAAAACTGTTTTTT.

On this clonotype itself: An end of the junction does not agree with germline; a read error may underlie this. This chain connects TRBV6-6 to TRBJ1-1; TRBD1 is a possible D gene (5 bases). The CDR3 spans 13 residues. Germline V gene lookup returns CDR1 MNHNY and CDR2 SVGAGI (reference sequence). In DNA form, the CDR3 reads TGTGCCGGCAGGGAGGGGCCGAACACTGAAGCTTTCTTT. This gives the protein CAGREGPNTEAFF.

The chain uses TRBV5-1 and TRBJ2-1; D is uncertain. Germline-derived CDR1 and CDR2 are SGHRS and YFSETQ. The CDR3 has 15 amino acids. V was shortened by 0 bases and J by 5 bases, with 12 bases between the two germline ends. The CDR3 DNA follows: TGCGCCAGCAGCTTGGAACGGCCGATAAACAATGAGCAGTTCTTC. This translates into CASSLERPINNEQFF. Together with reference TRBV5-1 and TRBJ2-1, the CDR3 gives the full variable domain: KAGVTQTPRYLIKTRGQQVTLSCSPISGHRSVSWYQQTPGQGLQFLFEYFSETQRNKGNFPGRFSGRQFSNSRSEMNVSTLELGDSALYLCASSLERPINNEQFFGPGTRLTVL.

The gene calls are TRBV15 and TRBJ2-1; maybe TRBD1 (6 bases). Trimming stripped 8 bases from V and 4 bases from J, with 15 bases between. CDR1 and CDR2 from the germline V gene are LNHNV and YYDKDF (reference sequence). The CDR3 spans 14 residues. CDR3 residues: CATDTTGGYNEQFF. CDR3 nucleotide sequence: TGTGCCACCGACACGACAGGAGGATACAATGAGCAGTTCTTC.